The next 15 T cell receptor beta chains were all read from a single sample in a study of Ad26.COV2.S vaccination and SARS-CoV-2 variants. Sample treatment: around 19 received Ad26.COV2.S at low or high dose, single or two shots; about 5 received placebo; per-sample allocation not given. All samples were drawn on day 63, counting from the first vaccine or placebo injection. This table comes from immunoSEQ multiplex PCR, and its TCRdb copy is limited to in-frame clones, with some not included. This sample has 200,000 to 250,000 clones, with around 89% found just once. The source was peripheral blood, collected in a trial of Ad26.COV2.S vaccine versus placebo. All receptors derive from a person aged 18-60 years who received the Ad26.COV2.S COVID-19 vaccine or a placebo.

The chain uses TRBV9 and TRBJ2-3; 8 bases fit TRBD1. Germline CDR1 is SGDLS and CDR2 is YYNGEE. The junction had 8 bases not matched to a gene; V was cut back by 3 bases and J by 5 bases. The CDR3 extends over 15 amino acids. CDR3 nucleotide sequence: TGTGCCAGCAGCGCCGGGACAGGCCAGGTAGATACGCAGTATTTT. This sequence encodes CASSAGTGQVDTQYF.

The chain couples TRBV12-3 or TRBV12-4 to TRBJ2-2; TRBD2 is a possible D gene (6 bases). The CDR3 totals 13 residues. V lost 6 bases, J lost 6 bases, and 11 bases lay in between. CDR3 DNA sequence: TGTGCCAGCAGCCGGGACTTTTCCGGGGAGCTGTTTTTT. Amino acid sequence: CASSRDFSGELFF.

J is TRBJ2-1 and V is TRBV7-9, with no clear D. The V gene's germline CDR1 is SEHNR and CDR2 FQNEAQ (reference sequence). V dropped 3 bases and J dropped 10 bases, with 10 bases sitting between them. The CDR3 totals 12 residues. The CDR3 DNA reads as TGTGCCAGCAGCTTCACTTCTGGGGAGCAGTTCTTC. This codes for CASSFTSGEQFF.

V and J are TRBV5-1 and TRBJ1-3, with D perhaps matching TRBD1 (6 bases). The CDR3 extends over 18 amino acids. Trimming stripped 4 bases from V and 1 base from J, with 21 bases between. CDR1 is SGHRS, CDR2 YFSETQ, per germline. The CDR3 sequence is CASSLRPVGGLSGNTIYF. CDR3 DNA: TGCGCCAGCAGCCTGAGGCCCGTCGGGGGCTTATCTGGAAACACCATATATTTT. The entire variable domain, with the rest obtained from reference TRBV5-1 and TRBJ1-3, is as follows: KAGVTQTPRYLIKTRGQQVTLSCSPISGHRSVSWYQQTPGQGLQFLFEYFSETQRNKGNFPGRFSGRQFSNSRSEMNVSTLELGDSALYLCASSLRPVGGLSGNTIYFGEGSWLTVV.

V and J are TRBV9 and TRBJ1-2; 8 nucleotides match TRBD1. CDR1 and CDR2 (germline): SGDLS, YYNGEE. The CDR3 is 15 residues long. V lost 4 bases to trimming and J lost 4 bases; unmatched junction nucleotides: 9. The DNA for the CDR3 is TGTGCCAGCAGCCCCGAGGGACAGGCCGGCTATGGCTACACCTTC. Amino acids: CASSPEGQAGYGYTF.

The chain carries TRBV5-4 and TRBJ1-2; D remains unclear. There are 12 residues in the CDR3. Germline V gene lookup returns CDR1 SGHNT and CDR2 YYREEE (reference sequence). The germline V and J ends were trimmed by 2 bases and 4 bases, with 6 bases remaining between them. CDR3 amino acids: CASSLELYGYTF. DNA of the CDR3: TGTGCCAGCAGCTTAGAGCTCTATGGCTACACCTTC.

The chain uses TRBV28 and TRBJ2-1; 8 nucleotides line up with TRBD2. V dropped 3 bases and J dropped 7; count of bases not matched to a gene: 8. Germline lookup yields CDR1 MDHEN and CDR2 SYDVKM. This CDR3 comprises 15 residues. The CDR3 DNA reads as TGTGCCAGCAGTTTGTCCAGCGGGAGTGCAAATGAGCAGTTCTTC. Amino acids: CASSLSSGSANEQFF.

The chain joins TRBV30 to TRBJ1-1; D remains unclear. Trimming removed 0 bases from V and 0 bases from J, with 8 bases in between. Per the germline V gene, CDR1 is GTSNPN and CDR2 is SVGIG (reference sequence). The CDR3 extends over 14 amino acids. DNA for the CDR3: TGTGCCTGGAGTGTAGGTATGATGAACACTGAAGCTTTCTTT. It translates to CAWSVGMMNTEAFF.

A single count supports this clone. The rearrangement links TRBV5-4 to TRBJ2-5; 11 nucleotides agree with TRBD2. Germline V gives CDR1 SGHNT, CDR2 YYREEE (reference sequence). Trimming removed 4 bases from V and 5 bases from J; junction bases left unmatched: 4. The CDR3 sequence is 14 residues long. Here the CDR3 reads CASSPTSGDETQYF. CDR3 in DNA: TGTGCCAGCAGCCCGACTAGCGGGGACGAGACCCAGTACTTC.

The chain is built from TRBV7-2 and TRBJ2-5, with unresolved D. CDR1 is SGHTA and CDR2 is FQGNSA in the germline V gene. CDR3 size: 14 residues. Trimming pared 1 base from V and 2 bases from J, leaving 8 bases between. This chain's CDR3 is CASSLVGIQETQYF. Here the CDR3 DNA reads TGTGCCAGCAGCTTAGTAGGGATTCAAGAGACCCAGTACTTC.

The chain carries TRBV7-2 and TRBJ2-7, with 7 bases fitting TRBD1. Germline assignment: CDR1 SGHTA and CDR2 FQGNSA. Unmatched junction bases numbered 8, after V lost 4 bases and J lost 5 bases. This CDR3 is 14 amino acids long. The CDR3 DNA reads TGTGCCAGCAGCTCTACCGCGACAGGGAACGAGCAGTACTTC. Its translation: CASSSTATGNEQYF.

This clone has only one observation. This chain's CDR3 is CASSDRDRVRTSSGNTIYF. The DNA for the CDR3 is TGTGCCAGCAGTGATCGGGACAGGGTCCGAACTAGCTCTGGAAACACCATATATTTT. The chain recombines TRBV2 with TRBJ1-3, with 9 bases that match TRBD1. The CDR3 sequence is 19 residues long. Germline V CDR1 and CDR2: SNHLY, FYNNEI. V lost 3 bases, J lost 0 bases, and 12 bases stayed unmatched.

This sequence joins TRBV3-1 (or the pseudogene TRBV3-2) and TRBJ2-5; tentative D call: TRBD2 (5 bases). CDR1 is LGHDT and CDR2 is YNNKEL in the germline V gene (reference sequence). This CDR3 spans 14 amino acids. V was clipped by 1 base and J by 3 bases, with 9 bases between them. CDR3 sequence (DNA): TGTGCCAGCAGCCAAGGGCTAGCTAAAGAGACCCAGTACTTC. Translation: CASSQGLAKETQYF.

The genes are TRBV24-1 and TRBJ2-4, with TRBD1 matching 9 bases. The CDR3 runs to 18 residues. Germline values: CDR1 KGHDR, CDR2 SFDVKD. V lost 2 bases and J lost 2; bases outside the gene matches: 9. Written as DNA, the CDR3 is TGTGCCACCAGTGATTCCCGAACAGGGGGCGCGACCAAAAACATTCAGTACTTC. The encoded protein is CATSDSRTGGATKNIQYF.

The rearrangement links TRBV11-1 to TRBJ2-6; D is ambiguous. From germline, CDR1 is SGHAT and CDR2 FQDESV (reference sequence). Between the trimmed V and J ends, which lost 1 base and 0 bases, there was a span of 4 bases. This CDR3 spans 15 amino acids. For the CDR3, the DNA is TGTGCCAGCAGCTTAGTGGCCTCTGGGGCCAACGTCCTGACTTTC. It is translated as CASSLVASGANVLTF.